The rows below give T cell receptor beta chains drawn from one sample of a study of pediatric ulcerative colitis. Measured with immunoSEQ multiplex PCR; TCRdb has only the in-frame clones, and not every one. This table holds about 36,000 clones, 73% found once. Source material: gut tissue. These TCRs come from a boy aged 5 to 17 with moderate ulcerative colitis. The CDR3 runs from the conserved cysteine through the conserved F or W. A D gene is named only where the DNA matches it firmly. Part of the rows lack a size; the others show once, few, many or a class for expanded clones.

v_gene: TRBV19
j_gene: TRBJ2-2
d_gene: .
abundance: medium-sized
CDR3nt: TGTGCCAGTAGTATTCTATCGGAGGGATCGGGGGAGCTGTTTTTT
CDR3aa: CASSILSEGSGELFF

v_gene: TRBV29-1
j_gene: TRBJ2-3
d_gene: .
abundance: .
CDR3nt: TGCAGCGTCCCTCGAACAGGGTCCCTGGAGGCAGATACGCAGTATTTT
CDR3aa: CSVPRTGSLEADTQYF

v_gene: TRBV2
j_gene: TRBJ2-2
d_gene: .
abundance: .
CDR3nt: TGTGCCAGCAGTGAATTAGGAGATACCGGGGAGCTGTTTTTT
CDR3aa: CASSELGDTGELFF

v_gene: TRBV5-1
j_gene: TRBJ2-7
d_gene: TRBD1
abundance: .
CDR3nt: TGCGCCAGCAGTTCCGGACAGGGTGGACTCTCCTACGAGCAGTACTTC
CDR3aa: CASSSGQGGLSYEQYF

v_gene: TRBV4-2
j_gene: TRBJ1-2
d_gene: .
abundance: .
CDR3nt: TGTGCCAGCAGCCAAGATTTCAGCTATGGCTACACCTTC
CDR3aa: CASSQDFSYGYTF

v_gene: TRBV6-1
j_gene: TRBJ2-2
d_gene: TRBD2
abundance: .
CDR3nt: TGTGCCAGCAGTGCTCTGGCGGGGGGAGGACACACCGGGGAGCTGTTTTTT
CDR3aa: CASSALAGGGHTGELFF

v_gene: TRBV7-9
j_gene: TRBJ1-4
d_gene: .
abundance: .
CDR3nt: TGTGCCAGCAGCTACGGACAGCACAGTGGGGAAAAACTGTTTTTT
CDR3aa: CASSYGQHSGEKLFF

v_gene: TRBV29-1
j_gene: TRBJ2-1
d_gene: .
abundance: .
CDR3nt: TGCAGCGTGGGGGTTCTGTACACATACAATGAGCAGTTCTTC
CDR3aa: CSVGVLYTYNEQFF

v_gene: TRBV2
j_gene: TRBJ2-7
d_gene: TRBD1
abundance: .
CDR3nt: TGTGCCAGCAGGACGGACAGGGGATTTCCCTACGAGCAGTACTTC
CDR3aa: CASRTDRGFPYEQYF

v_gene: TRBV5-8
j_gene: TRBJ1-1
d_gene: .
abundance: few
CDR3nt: TGTGCCAGCAGCTTGAGGACGGGGAAGTGGGCTGAAGCTTTCTTT
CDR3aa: CASSLRTGKWAEAFF

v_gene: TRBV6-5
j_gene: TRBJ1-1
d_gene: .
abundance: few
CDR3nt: TGTGCCAGCAGTCGACAGAGGAACACTGAAGCTTTCTTT
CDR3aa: CASSRQRNTEAFF

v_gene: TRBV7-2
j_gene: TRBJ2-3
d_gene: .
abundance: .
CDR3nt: TGTGCCAGCAGCTCCGCCACTAACACAGATACGCAGTATTTT
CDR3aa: CASSSATNTDTQYF

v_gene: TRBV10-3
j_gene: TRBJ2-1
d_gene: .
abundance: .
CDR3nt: TGTGCCATCAGTGAAGGCGGGTGGGAGGAGTTCTTC
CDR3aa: CAISEGGWEEFF

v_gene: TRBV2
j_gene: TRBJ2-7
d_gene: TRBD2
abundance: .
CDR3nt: TGTGCCAGCAGAAGAGACCACGGGGGGGCCTACGAGCAGTACTTC
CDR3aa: CASRRDHGGAYEQYF

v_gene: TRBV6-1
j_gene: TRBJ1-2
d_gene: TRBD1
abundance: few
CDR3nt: TGTGCCAGCAGTGAAAGGGCCCAGGGGGCAATCTATGGCTACACCTTC
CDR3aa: CASSERAQGAIYGYTF

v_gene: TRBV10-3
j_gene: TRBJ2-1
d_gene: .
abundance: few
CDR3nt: TGTGCCATCAGTGAAAGTCAACAAGCGAGGAATGAGCAGTTCTTC
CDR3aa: CAISESQQARNEQFF

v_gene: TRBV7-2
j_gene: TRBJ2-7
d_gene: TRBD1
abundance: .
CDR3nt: TGTGCCAGCAGCTTATGGGCAGGGGGCCTGAACGAGCAGTACTTC
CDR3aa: CASSLWAGGLNEQYF

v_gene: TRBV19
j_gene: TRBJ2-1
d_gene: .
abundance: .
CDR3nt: TGTGCCAGTAGTATGTCCCACACTATCACTGAGCAGTTCTTC
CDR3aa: CASSMSHTITEQFF

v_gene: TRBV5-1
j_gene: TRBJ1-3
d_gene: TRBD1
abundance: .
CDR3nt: TGCGCCAGCAGCTTCTGGGGACAGGCAGGCCTGGGTACTGGAAACACCATATATTTT
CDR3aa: CASSFWGQAGLGTGNTIYF

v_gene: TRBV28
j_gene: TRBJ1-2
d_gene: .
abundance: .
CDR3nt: TGTGCCAGCAGTTTACGGGAGGACTATGGCTACACCTTC
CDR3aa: CASSLREDYGYTF

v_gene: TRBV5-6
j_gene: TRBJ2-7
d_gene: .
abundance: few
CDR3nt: TGTGCCAGCAGTCTAAACCGGGCCTTCTACGAGCAGTACTTC
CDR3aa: CASSLNRAFYEQYF

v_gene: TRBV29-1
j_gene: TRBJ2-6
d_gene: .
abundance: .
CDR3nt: TGCAGCGTTGCCGACCTCTCTGGGGCCAACGTCCTGACTTTC
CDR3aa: CSVADLSGANVLTF

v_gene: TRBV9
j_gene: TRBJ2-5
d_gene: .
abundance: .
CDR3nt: TGTGCCAGCAGCACAACTAGCTTTCAAGAGACCCAGTACTTC
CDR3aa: CASSTTSFQETQYF

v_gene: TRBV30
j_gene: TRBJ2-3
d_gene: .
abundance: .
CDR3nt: TGTGCCTCTGTGTGGTCGCGCACAGATACGCAGTATTTT
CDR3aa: CASVWSRTDTQYF

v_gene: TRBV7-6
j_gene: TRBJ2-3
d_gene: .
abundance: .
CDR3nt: TGTGCCAGCAGCCGCGGCCATTTAGGCACAATCACAGATACGCAGTATTTT
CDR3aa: CASSRGHLGTITDTQYF

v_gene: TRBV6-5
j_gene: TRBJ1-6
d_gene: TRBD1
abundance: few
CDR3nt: TGTGCCAGCGGATCACAGGGGGTGGTTTCACCCCTCCACTTT
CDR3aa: CASGSQGVVSPLHF

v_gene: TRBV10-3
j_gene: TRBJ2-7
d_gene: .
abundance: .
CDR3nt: TGTGCCGCCGGAAAAGGGGGGTACCGCTACGAGCAGTACTTC
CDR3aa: CAAGKGGYRYEQYF

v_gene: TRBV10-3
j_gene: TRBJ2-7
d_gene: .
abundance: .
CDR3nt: TGTGCCATCAGTTCGGACTACGAGCAGTACTTC
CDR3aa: CAISSDYEQYF

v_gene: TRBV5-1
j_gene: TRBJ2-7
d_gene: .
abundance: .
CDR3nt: TGCGCCAGCAGCTTCAACAGTGACTCCTACGAGCAGTACTTC
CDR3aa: CASSFNSDSYEQYF

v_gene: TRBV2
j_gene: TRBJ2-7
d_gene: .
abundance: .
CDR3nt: TGTGCCAGCAGCGTGGAATACGAGCAGTACTTC
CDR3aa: CASSVEYEQYF

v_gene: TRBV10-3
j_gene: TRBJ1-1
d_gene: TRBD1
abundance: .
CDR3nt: TGTGCCATCAGTATGCGACAGGGGGCGCAGGACACTGAAGCTTTCTTT
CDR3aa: CAISMRQGAQDTEAFF

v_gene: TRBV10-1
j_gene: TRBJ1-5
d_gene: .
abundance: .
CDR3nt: TGCGCCAGCAAAACTGGGGGCTGGTATCAGCCCCAGCATTTT
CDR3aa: CASKTGGWYQPQHF

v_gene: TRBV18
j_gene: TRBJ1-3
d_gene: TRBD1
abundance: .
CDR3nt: TGTGCCAGCTCACTAGGACAGGGAGACGCACCTGGAAACACCATATATTTT
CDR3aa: CASSLGQGDAPGNTIYF

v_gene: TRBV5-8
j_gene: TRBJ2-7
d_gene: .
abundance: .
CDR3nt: TGTGCCAGCAGCTTGGTGGGCAGGGTTGGCCACGAGCAGTACTTC
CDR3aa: CASSLVGRVGHEQYF

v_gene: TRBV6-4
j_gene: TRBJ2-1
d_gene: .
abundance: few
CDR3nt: TGTGCCAGCAGTGCCCCAGCTGGAGGGAATTACAATGAGCAGTTCTTC
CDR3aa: CASSAPAGGNYNEQFF

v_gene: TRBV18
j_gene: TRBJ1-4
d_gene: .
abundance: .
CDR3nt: TGTGCCAGCTCACCACGCCCGGAAGAAAAACTGTTTTTT
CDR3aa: CASSPRPEEKLFF

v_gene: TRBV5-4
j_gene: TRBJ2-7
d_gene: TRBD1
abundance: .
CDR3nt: TGTGCCAGCAGCTTGGGACAGGGGAGCCGATACGAGCAGTACTTC
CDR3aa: CASSLGQGSRYEQYF

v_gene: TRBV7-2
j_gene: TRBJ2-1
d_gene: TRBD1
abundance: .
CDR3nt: TGTGCCAGCAGTAGGGACAGCTCCTACAATGAGCAGTTCTTC
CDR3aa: CASSRDSSYNEQFF

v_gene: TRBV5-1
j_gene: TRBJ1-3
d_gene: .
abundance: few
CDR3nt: TGCGCCAGCAGCTTTACGGGACACCTGGAGGGCACCATATATTTT
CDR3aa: CASSFTGHLEGTIYF

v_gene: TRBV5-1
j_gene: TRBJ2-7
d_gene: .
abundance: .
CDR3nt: TGCGCCAGCAGCTTGGCCCGTAAACAGACAGCTCGGTCCTACGAGCAGTACTTC
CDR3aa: CASSLARKQTARSYEQYF

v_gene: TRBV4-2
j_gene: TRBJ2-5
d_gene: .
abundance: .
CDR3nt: TGTGCCAGCAGCCAAGGCCCCCCGGACAGAATAGAGACCCAGTACTTC
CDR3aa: CASSQGPPDRIETQYF

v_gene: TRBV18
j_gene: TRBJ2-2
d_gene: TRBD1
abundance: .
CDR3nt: TGTGCCAGCTCACCCGACAGGGTCACCGGGGAGCTGTTTTTT
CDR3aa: CASSPDRVTGELFF

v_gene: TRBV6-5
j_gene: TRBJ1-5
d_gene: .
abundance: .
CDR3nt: TGTGCCAGCAGTTACCGGCAGAATCATCAGCCCCAGCATTTT
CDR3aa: CASSYRQNHQPQHF

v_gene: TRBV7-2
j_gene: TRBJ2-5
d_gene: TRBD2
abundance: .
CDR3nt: TGTGCCAGCAGCGTGCTAGCGGGGAGGGCGGAGACCCAGTACTTC
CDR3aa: CASSVLAGRAETQYF

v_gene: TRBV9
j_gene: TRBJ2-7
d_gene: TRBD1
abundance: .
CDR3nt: TGTGCCAGCAGCGTAGGGATTGGGGCAGGGGGCCGCCACGAGCAGTACTTC
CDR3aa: CASSVGIGAGGRHEQYF